This T cell receptor beta chain was identified during a study of T cells in Graves' hyperthyroidism and ophthalmopathy. Study-wide context: Before any treatment, at initial diagnosis, peripheral blood was collected.

Using less than 12 ml of fresh peripheral blood, PBMCs were prepared. The V end was cut by 7 bases, the J end by 1 base, with 8 bases between. CDR3 size: 12 residues. Germline CDR1 LNHDA, CDR2 SQIVND (reference sequence). RNA transcripts gave rise to amplified TCR beta CDR3 regions. TCR CDR3 underwent first-round RT-PCR with the HTBI primer set. Each CDR3 protein gets one entry after TCRdb re-called the multiplex PCR reads with MiXCR. The table lists more than 550,000 distinct CDR3 sequences, 17% of them singletons. Sequenced material: blood. The rearrangement joins TRBV19 to TRBJ2-7, with a weak D call TRBD1 (6 bases). The clonotype was recovered from a man between 50 and 59 years old with Graves' hyperthyroidism. CDR3 in DNA: TGTGCCAGTACAGGACAGTCCTACGAGCAGTACTTC. Translating gives CASTGQSYEQYF.